A selection of T cell receptor beta chains follows, all from one sample in a study of T cells in Graves' hyperthyroidism and ophthalmopathy. TCRdb analysed the multiplex PCR reads with MiXCR anew, one entry per CDR3 protein. The sample contains around 390,000 distinct CDR3 sequences, 14% of which appear only once. What was sequenced was blood. Receptors originate from a woman aged 25 to 39 with Graves' ophthalmopathy. The CDR3 runs from the conserved cysteine through the conserved F or W. D genes are given only for firm matches. Not every row has a clone size; where given, it reads once, few, many or a size class.

v_gene: TRBV11-2; j_gene: TRBJ1-2; d_gene: TRBD1; abundance: many; CDR3nt: TGTGCCAGCAGACTATCAGGGGGCGGTAGCTATGGCTACACCTTC; CDR3aa: CASRLSGGGSYGYTF
v_gene: TRBV5-1; j_gene: TRBJ1-4; d_gene: NA; abundance: many; CDR3nt: TGCGCCAGCAGCTTAAACAGGGTTGGTGAAAAACTGTTTTTT; CDR3aa: CASSLNRVGEKLFF
v_gene: TRBV30; j_gene: TRBJ2-1; d_gene: TRBD2; abundance: many; CDR3nt: TGTGCCTGGAGAATACTAGCGTTCTATGAGCAGTTCTTC; CDR3aa: CAWRILAFYEQFF
v_gene: TRBV7-9; j_gene: TRBJ1-6; d_gene: NA; abundance: few; CDR3nt: TGTGCCAGCAGCTTAGTGCGGGGGCTGGGTTCACCCCTCCACTTT; CDR3aa: CASSLVRGLGSPLHF
v_gene: TRBV5-1; j_gene: TRBJ2-3; d_gene: NA; abundance: many; CDR3nt: TGCGCCAGCAGCTTGTCGTCGCGGGGGCCCCTTTGGGGCACAGATACGCAGTATTTT; CDR3aa: CASSLSSRGPLWGTDTQYF
v_gene: TRBV3-1; j_gene: TRBJ2-1; d_gene: TRBD2; abundance: few; CDR3nt: TGTGCCAGCAGCCAAGATGGCGGGGGTGGGTACAATGAGCAGTTCTTC; CDR3aa: CASSQDGGGGYNEQFF
v_gene: TRBV6-5; j_gene: TRBJ1-4; d_gene: NA; abundance: NA; CDR3nt: TGTGCCAGCAGTTACTTTGGGGTTTCGGGTGAAAAACTGTTTTTT; CDR3aa: CASSYFGVSGEKLFF
v_gene: TRBV30; j_gene: TRBJ2-3; d_gene: NA; abundance: many; CDR3nt: TGTGCCTGTGACCCGACCGCAGGGGCAGATACGCAGTATTTT; CDR3aa: CACDPTAGADTQYF
v_gene: TRBV28; j_gene: TRBJ1-5; d_gene: TRBD1; abundance: many; CDR3nt: TGTGCCAGCAGTTTTCCGGGACAGGGGTTATCTCAGCCCCAGCATTTT; CDR3aa: CASSFPGQGLSQPQHF
v_gene: TRBV7-2; j_gene: TRBJ2-7; d_gene: TRBD2; abundance: many; CDR3nt: TGTGCCAGCAGCTTCCTTCGCGGGGGGACTGTTTGGGAGCAGTACTTC; CDR3aa: CASSFLRGGTVWEQYF
v_gene: TRBV12-3/TRBV12-4; j_gene: TRBJ1-1; d_gene: NA; abundance: many; CDR3nt: TGTGCCAGCAGCTTACATTTTACTGAAGCTTTCTTT; CDR3aa: CASSLHFTEAFF
v_gene: TRBV2; j_gene: TRBJ1-5; d_gene: TRBD1; abundance: many; CDR3nt: TGTGCCAGCACCGATTGGAAAGCCGACAGGGGTCAGCCCCAGCATTTT; CDR3aa: CASTDWKADRGQPQHF
v_gene: TRBV7-2; j_gene: TRBJ2-1; d_gene: TRBD2; abundance: many; CDR3nt: TGTGCCAGCAGCTTCTTTAGCGGGGGGGCGTCCTACAATGAGCAGTTCTTC; CDR3aa: CASSFFSGGASYNEQFF
v_gene: TRBV15; j_gene: TRBJ1-5; d_gene: NA; abundance: many; CDR3nt: TGTGCCACCAGCAGAGATAATTCAGGGAGTCAGCCCCAGCATTTT; CDR3aa: CATSRDNSGSQPQHF
v_gene: TRBV3-1; j_gene: TRBJ2-1; d_gene: TRBD2; abundance: NA; CDR3nt: TGTGCCAGCACCTCGCGGGGGGGCGGGGGGTCGAATGAGCAGTTCTTC; CDR3aa: CASTSRGGGGSNEQFF